Listed here are 9 T cell receptor beta chains from one sample, sequenced in a study of T cells in lung cancer brain metastases. The protocol was immunoSEQ multiplex PCR, while the TCRdb copy is restricted to in-frame clones and leaves out a portion. The sample lists more than 4,500 clones; approximately 85% were seen once. Sequenced: tumor tissue from the primary lung tumor. The receptors derive from a man over 45 with non-small cell lung cancer.

The chain recombines TRBV5-4 with TRBJ1-6; 9 positions agree with TRBD1. This CDR3 region has 15 residues. The germline V gene encodes CDR1 SGHNT and CDR2 YYREEE (reference sequence). The J segment lost 7 bases and the V segment lost 4 bases, leaving 6 bases of the junction unmatched. CDR3 protein: CASSPWTGDNSPLHF. The CDR3 DNA follows: TGTGCCAGCAGCCCCTGGACAGGGGACAATTCACCCCTCCACTTT. Drawing the rest from reference TRBV5-4 and TRBJ1-6, the complete variable domain is ETGVTQSPTHLIKTRGQQVTLRCSSQSGHNTVSWYQQALGQGPQFIFQYYREEENGRGNFPPRFSGLQFPNYSSELNVNALELDDSALYLCASSPWTGDNSPLHFGNGTRLTVT.

Details on this clone: An end of the junction does not agree with germline; a read error may underlie this. The chain joins TRBV5-1 to TRBJ2-5, with 11 nucleotides matching TRBD2. Matching the DNA end better, TRBJ2-7 makes the J call doubtful. The CDR3 is 16 residues long. Germline V gives CDR1 SGHRS, CDR2 YFSETQ. CDR3 residues: CASRLGTSGLFYEQYF. CDR3 bases: TGCGCCAGCAGATTGGGGACTAGCGGCCTCTTCTACGAGCAGTACTTC.

In this sample, this clone turned up a few times. The V gene is TRBV6-5, the J gene TRBJ2-2; possibly TRBD1 for D (6 bases). Trimming took off 6 bases at V and 4 bases at J, with 15 bases between the two ends. This CDR3 is built from 15 residues. Germline assignment: CDR1 MNHEY and CDR2 SVGAGI. The CDR3 bases are TGTGCCAGCAGCTACACAGGGCTCCCCACCGGGGAGCTGTTTTTT. Translating it yields CASSYTGLPTGELFF.

The chain carries TRBV28 and TRBJ2-5; D remains unclear. CDR3 length: 13 residues. The V gene lost 3 bases and the J gene lost 1 base, with 6 bases spanning the gap. Germline assignment: CDR1 MDHEN and CDR2 SYDVKM. This CDR3 reads CASSFNFQETQYF. CDR3 nucleotides: TGTGCCAGCAGTTTTAACTTCCAAGAGACCCAGTACTTC.

The chain employs TRBV7-2 and TRBJ1-1; tentatively, D is TRBD1 (5 bases). CDR1 is SGHTA and CDR2 is FQGNSA in the germline V gene. The CDR3 consists of 14 residues. V was clipped by 5 bases and J by 4 bases, with 14 bases between them. The CDR3 DNA reads as TGTGCCAGCAGCCCCGGGGCCCCCAGCACTGAAGCTTTCTTT. It translates to CASSPGAPSTEAFF.

The chain combines TRBV18 with TRBJ2-3; D might be TRBD1 (7 bases). Germline V gene data show CDR1 as KGHSH and CDR2 as LQKENI. With 3 bases removed from V and 6 bases from J, the gap between germline ends came to 10 bases. This CDR3 is built from 13 residues. The CDR3 sequence: CASSPAGGDTQYF. The DNA of the CDR3 is TGTGCCAGCTCACCCGCAGGGGGGGATACGCAGTATTTT.

This rearrangement joins TRBV18 to TRBJ2-2, with D possibly TRBD1 on 6 matching bases. The CDR3 extends over 11 amino acids. The V and J ends lost 8 bases and 8 bases respectively, with 9 bases between them. Germline-derived CDR1 and CDR2 are KGHSH and LQKENI. This chain's CDR3 is CASQQGGELFF. In DNA, the CDR3 is TGTGCCAGCCAACAGGGAGGGGAGCTGTTTTTT.

The CDR3 loop reads CASSPRTGRGIQYF. As DNA, the CDR3 is TGTGCCAGCAGCCCAAGGACAGGGAGGGGCATTCAGTACTTC. The chain has TRBV9 and TRBJ2-4; weak D call: TRBD1 (8 bases). Trimming removed 4 bases from V and 9 bases from J, with 17 bases in between. The CDR3 totals 14 residues. Germline-derived CDR1 and CDR2 are SGDLS and YYNGEE.

This clone was detected only once. This rearrangement joins TRBV11-3 to TRBJ1-1, with unresolved D. The CDR3 is 13 amino acids. CDR1 and CDR2 from the germline V gene are SGHNT and YENEEA. Trimming shortened V by 0 bases and J by 7 bases, and 9 bases separated the two germline ends. CDR3 nucleotides: TGTGCCAGCAGCTTAGATCCGGGCAGTGAAGCTTTCTTT. Translated: CASSLDPGSEAFF.